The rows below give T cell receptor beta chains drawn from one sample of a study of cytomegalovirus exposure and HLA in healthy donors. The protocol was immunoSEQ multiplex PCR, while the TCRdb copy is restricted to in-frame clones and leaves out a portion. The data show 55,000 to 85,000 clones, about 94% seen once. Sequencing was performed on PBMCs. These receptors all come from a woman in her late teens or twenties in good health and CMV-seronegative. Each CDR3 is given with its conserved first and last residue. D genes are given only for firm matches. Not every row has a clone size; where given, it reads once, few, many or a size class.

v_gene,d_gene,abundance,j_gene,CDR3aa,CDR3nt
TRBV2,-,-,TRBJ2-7,CASNRRDSYEQYF,TGTGCCAGCAATCGGAGGGACTCCTACGAGCAGTACTTC
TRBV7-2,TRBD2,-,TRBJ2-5,CASSLFAGGPSRETQYF,TGTGCCAGCAGCTTATTTGCGGGGGGGCCTTCCCGAGAGACCCAGTACTTC
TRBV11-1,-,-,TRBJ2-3,CASSLGQFNTDTQYF,TGTGCCAGCAGCTTAGGACAGTTTAACACAGATACGCAGTATTTT
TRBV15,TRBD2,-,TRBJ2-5,CATSRESGGAETQYF,TGTGCCACCAGCAGAGAAAGCGGGGGGGCAGAGACCCAGTACTTC
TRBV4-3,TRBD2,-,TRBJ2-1,CASSQDELAGGLNEQFF,TGCGCCAGCAGCCAAGATGAGCTAGCGGGGGGCCTCAATGAGCAGTTCTTC
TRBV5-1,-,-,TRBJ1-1,CASSLGPPNTEAFF,TGCGCCAGCAGCTTGGGGCCGCCGAACACTGAAGCTTTCTTT
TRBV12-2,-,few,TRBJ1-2,CASRPHGVPLYGYTF,TGTGCAAGTCGCCCTCACGGTGTCCCACTCTATGGCTACACCTTC
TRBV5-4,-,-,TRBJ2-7,CASSLGTPRSEQYF,TGTGCCAGCAGCCTCGGGACTCCCAGAAGCGAGCAGTACTTC
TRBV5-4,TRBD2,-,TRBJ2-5,CASSLRSGRAGSQETQYF,TGTGCCAGCAGCCTTAGAAGCGGGAGGGCGGGGTCCCAAGAGACCCAGTACTTC
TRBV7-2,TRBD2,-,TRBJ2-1,CASGYGTSVYNEQFF,TGTGCCAGCGGCTACGGGACTAGCGTCTACAATGAGCAGTTCTTC
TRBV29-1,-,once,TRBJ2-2,CSVGSGGRNTGELFF,TGCAGCGTCGGGTCTGGGGGCCGGAACACCGGGGAGCTGTTTTTT
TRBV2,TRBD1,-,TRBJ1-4,CASSKTGENEKLFF,TGTGCCAGCAGCAAGACAGGGGAGAATGAAAAACTGTTTTTT
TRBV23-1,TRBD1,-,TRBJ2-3,CASSPWTGGRDTDTQYF,TGCGCCAGCAGTCCTTGGACAGGGGGCCGAGACACAGATACGCAGTATTTT
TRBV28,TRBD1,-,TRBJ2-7,CASSNRGLPDYEQYF,TGTGCCAGCAGCAACAGGGGGCTACCAGACTACGAGCAGTACTTC
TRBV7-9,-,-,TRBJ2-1,CASSLGRNEQFF,TGTGCCAGCAGCCTGGGGAGAAATGAGCAGTTCTTC
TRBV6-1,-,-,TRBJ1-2,CASDRNYGYTF,TGTGCCAGTGACAGGAACTATGGCTACACCTTC
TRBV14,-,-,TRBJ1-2,CASSLTGIQYGYTF,TGTGCCAGCAGCCTCACCGGGATCCAATATGGCTACACCTTC
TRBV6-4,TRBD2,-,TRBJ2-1,CASSRGLAETNEQFF,TGTGCCAGCAGTAGAGGACTAGCGGAAACTAATGAGCAGTTCTTC
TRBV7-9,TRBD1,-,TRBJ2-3,CAWEAGQGLTDTQYF,TGTGCCTGGGAGGCGGGACAGGGCCTCACAGATACGCAGTATTTT
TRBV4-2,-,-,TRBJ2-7,CASSQEGESSYEQYF,TGTGCCAGCAGCCAAGAAGGGGAAAGCTCCTACGAGCAGTACTTC
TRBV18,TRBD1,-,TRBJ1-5,CASSSRQGADQPQHF,TGTGCCAGCTCATCACGACAGGGGGCGGATCAGCCCCAGCATTTT
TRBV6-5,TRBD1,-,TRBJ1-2,CASTYAQGGNYGYTF,TGTGCCAGCACTTACGCACAGGGGGGAAACTATGGCTACACCTTC
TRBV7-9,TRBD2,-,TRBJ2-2,CASSSSGGPNTGELFF,TGTGCCAGCAGTTCTAGCGGGGGGCCGAACACCGGGGAGCTGTTTTTT
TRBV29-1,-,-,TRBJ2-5,CSVDRGTQETQYF,TGCAGCGTTGATAGGGGGACCCAAGAGACCCAGTACTTC
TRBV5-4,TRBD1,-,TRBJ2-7,CASSWDRLSEQYF,TGTGCCAGCAGCTGGGACAGGCTGAGCGAGCAGTACTTC
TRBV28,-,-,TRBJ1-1,CASSLIFGGGGNTEAFF,TGTGCCAGCAGTTTAATCTTTGGAGGCGGCGGGAACACTGAAGCTTTCTTT
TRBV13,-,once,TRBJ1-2,CASSPREFYGYTF,TGTGCCAGCAGCCCAAGGGAGTTCTATGGCTACACCTTC
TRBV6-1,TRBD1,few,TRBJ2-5,CASSAAPGTGGETQYF,TGTGCCAGCAGTGCGGCCCCCGGGACAGGGGGGGAGACCCAGTACTTC
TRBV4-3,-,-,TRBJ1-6,CASSQELGGTPLHF,TGCGCCAGCAGCCAGGAGCTCGGGGGGACACCCCTCCACTTT
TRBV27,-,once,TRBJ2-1,CASSLSSYNEQFF,TGTGCCAGCAGTTTATCCAGCTACAATGAGCAGTTCTTC
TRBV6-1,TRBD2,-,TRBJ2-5,CASRRGALLETQYF,TGTGCCAGCAGGCGGGGGGCTCTTCTGGAGACCCAGTACTTC
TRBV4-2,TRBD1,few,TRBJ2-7,CASSQELGTGGYEQYF,TGTGCCAGCAGCCAAGAACTAGGGACAGGGGGCTACGAGCAGTACTTC
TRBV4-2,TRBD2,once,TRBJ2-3,CASSQDKLAVGTDTQYF,TGTGCCAGCAGCCAAGATAAACTAGCGGTGGGCACAGATACGCAGTATTTT
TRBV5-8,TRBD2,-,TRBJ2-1,CASSLRLAGGEQFF,TGTGCCAGCAGCTTGAGACTAGCGGGAGGCGAGCAGTTCTTC
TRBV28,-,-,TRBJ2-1,CASSLVPGEYNEQFF,TGTGCCAGCAGTTTAGTTCCGGGAGAGTACAATGAGCAGTTCTTC
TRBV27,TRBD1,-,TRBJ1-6,CASSLQGDNSPLHF,TGTGCCAGCAGTTTACAGGGGGATAATTCACCCCTCCACTTT
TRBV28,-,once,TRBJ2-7,CASSPPGWSSYEQYF,TGTGCCAGCAGCCCACCGGGGTGGAGCTCCTACGAGCAGTACTTC
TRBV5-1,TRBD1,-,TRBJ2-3,CASSLGTGGADTQYF,TGCGCCAGCAGCTTGGGGACAGGGGGCGCAGATACGCAGTATTTT
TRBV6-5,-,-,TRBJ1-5,CASSTQGNQPQHF,TGTGCCAGCAGTACGCAGGGCAATCAGCCCCAGCATTTT
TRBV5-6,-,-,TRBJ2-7,CASSLEGQTYEQYF,TGTGCCAGCAGCTTGGAAGGACAGACCTACGAGCAGTACTTC
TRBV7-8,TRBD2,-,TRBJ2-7,CASSPGLARVGEQYF,TGTGCCAGCAGCCCAGGACTAGCCCGGGTGGGCGAGCAGTACTTC
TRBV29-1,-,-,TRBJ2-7,CSVAAHSYYEQYF,TGCAGCGTTGCAGCGCATTCGTACTACGAGCAGTACTTC
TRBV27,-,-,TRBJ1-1,CASSLGIVGGKAFF,TGTGCCAGCAGTTTAGGGATTGTGGGGGGTAAAGCTTTCTTT
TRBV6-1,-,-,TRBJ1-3,CATATGPSGNTIYF,TGTGCCACAGCGACAGGTCCTTCTGGAAACACCATATATTTT
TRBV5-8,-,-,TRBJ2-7,CASSAVSSYEQYF,TGTGCCAGCTCCGCAGTCAGCTCCTACGAGCAGTACTTC
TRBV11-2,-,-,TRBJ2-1,CASSRGSTYNEQFF,TGTGCCAGCAGCCGGGGGTCAACCTACAATGAGCAGTTCTTC
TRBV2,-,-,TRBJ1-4,CASNGGSTNEKLFF,TGTGCCAGCAATGGGGGCTCAACTAATGAAAAACTGTTTTTT
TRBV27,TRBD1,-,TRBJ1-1,CASSNPADRGPNTEAFF,TGTGCCAGCAGCAATCCAGCGGACAGGGGTCCAAACACTGAAGCTTTCTTT
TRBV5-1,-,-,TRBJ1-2,CASSLDGQMYYGYTF,TGCGCCAGCAGCTTAGACGGACAGATGTACTATGGCTACACCTTC
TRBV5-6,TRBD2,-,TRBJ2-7,CASSPGTSGRDYEQYF,TGTGCCAGCAGCCCGGGGACTAGCGGACGAGATTACGAGCAGTACTTC
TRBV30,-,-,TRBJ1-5,CAWSVSSGQPQHF,TGTGCCTGGAGTGTAAGCAGCGGACAGCCCCAGCATTTT
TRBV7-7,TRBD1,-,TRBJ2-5,CASRLGQGEQETQYF,TGTGCTAGCCGACTCGGACAGGGAGAACAAGAGACCCAGTACTTC
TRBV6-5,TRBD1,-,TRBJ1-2,CASSYLRGHGYGYTF,TGTGCCAGCAGTTATCTCAGGGGGCACGGCTATGGCTACACCTTC